Shown below are 19 T cell receptor beta chains from a single sample sequenced in a study of control samples from healthy donors and cancer patients. Measured with immunoSEQ multiplex PCR; TCRdb has only the in-frame clones, and not every one. The table has roughly 52,000 clones, around 97% seen once. Sequences were obtained from blood. All receptors derive from a woman aged 25 to 39 in good health.

J is TRBJ2-1 and V is TRBV24-1, with a possible D match to TRBD1 (6 bases). V was shortened by 3 bases and J by 0 bases, with 11 bases between the two germline ends. The CDR3 loop spans 16 amino acids. Germline V lookup: CDR1 KGHDR, CDR2 SFDVKD. CDR3 protein: CATSDQAGVSYNEQFF. CDR3 in DNA: TGTGCCACCAGTGATCAAGCAGGGGTCTCCTACAATGAGCAGTTCTTC.

The chain recombines TRBV2 with TRBJ1-2, with 9 bases aligning to TRBD1. J was trimmed by 5 bases and V by 6 bases; bases with no gene match: 7. This CDR3 has 14 amino acids. The germline V gene encodes CDR1 SNHLY and CDR2 FYNNEI. CDR3 loop: CASRPTTGGYGYTF. In DNA, the CDR3 is TGTGCCAGCAGACCTACGACAGGGGGGTATGGCTACACCTTC.

The chain recombines TRBV7-9 with TRBJ2-7, with 12 nucleotides matching TRBD2. With 5 bases clipped from V and 2 bases from J, the junction kept 1 base outside the gene matches. The CDR3 extends over 14 amino acids. Looked up from germline, CDR1 is SEHNR and CDR2 is FQNEAQ (reference sequence). Here the CDR3 reads CASSPSGRAYEQYF. The DNA of the CDR3 is TGTGCCAGCAGCCCTAGCGGGAGGGCCTACGAGCAGTACTTC.

The J gene is TRBJ2-7, the V gene TRBV27; tentative D call: TRBD2 (6 bases). The CDR3 sequence is 12 residues long. Looked up from germline, CDR1 is MNHEY and CDR2 is SMNVEV (reference sequence). Trimming shortened V by 2 bases and J by 4 bases, and 6 bases separated the two germline ends. The CDR3 nucleotides are TGTGCCAGCAGTTTAGGGGGGTACGAGCAGTACTTC. Protein sequence: CASSLGGYEQYF.

The chain couples TRBV27 to TRBJ1-5; tentatively, D is TRBD1 (5 bases). Germline V gives CDR1 MNHEY, CDR2 SMNVEV (reference sequence). V was trimmed by 1 base and J by 3 bases, leaving 13 bases between them. CDR3 length: 16 amino acids. This chain's CDR3 is CASSLLNGGVNQPQHF. The DNA for the CDR3 is TGTGCCAGCAGTTTATTGAATGGGGGGGTCAATCAGCCCCAGCATTTT.

The J gene is TRBJ2-2, the V gene TRBV18; D remains unclear. With 3 bases removed from V and 4 bases from J, the gap between germline ends came to 9 bases. The CDR3 loop spans 14 amino acids. Germline V gives CDR1 KGHSH, CDR2 LQKENI. CDR3 in DNA: TGTGCCAGCTCACCCAAGTCAGGCACCGGGGAGCTGTTTTTT. Its translation: CASSPKSGTGELFF.

The rearrangement uses TRBV3-1 (or the pseudogene TRBV3-2) and TRBJ1-1, with TRBD1 matching over 8 bases. The ends lost 2 bases at V and 8 bases at J; junction bases unmatched: 10. From germline, CDR1 is LGHDT and CDR2 YNNKEL (reference sequence). The CDR3 consists of 15 residues. CDR3 amino acids: CASSQKTTGAGEAFF. The CDR3 region has the DNA TGTGCCAGCAGCCAAAAGACGACAGGGGCAGGAGAAGCTTTCTTT.

This chain connects TRBV21-1 to TRBJ2-5; TRBD2 is the table's D call and was not checked against the DNA. TRBV21-1 is listed as a pseudogene. This CDR3 has 16 residues. CDR3 amino acids: CASSKEAGKNQETQYF. The CDR3 region has the DNA TGTGCCAGCAGCAAGGAGGCAGGAAAAAACCAAGAGACCCAGTACTTC.

CDR3: CASSQGLALYNEQFF. CDR3 bases: TGCGCCAGCAGCCAAGGACTAGCGCTCTACAATGAGCAGTTCTTC. The rearrangement links TRBV4-1 to TRBJ2-1, with TRBD2 matching over 8 bases. Germline CDR1 MGHRA, CDR2 YSYEKL. V shed 1 base and J 3 bases; nucleotides not matched to a gene: 2. The CDR3 covers 15 residues.

The chain links TRBV7-2 to TRBJ2-2, with a tentative D call TRBD1 (5 bases). Deletions cut 3 bases from V and 1 base from J, with 9 bases between. CDR1 and CDR2 from the germline V gene are SGHTA and FQGNSA. The CDR3 runs to 15 residues. CDR3 nucleotide sequence: TGTGCCAGCAGCTTGTTAGGGGTGAACACCGGGGAGCTGTTTTTT. Its translation: CASSLLGVNTGELFF.

This chain joins TRBV5-1 and TRBJ2-7, with TRBD1 matching over 9 bases. The CDR3 runs 14 residues. The trim removed 3 bases at V and 5 bases at J, leaving 6 bases unmatched. From germline, CDR1 is SGHRS and CDR2 YFSETQ. CDR3 sequence: CASSSGTGWDEQYF. CDR3 coding DNA: TGCGCCAGCAGCTCCGGGACAGGGTGGGACGAGCAGTACTTC.

The chain couples TRBV18 to TRBJ2-5, with D hard to call. V gave up 2 bases and J gave up 5 bases, with 12 bases separating them. The CDR3 has 14 amino acids. Germline V gives CDR1 KGHSH, CDR2 LQKENI. In DNA, the CDR3 is TGTGCCAGCTCACCATTTCCGACGGGCGAGACCCAGTACTTC. This codes for CASSPFPTGETQYF.

The rearrangement uses TRBV9 and TRBJ2-7; the D call may be TRBD1 or TRBD2 (6 bases each). The germline gives CDR1 SGDLS, CDR2 YYNGEE. The CDR3 has 13 residues. The V end lost 0 bases, the J end lost 9 bases, and 13 bases lay between the germline ends. In nucleotides, the CDR3 is TGTGCCAGCAGCGTAGATGAGGGGGAGGTGCAGTACTTC. It translates to CASSVDEGEVQYF. The complete variable domain, with remaining parts taken from reference TRBV9 and TRBJ2-7, reads DSGVTQTPKHLITATGQRVTLRCSPRSGDLSVYWYQQSLDQGLQFLIQYYNGEERAKGNILERFSAQQFPDLHSELNLSSLELGDSALYFCASSVDEGEVQYFGPGTRLTVT.

This clone was detected once. CDR3 DNA sequence: TGCGCCAGCAGCCAAGATATCGGGAGCAATCAGCCCCAGCATTTT. Its protein is CASSQDIGSNQPQHF. The V call is TRBV4-1, the J call TRBJ1-5; no clear D gene. The ends were cut back, 0 bases at V and 1 base at J, with 7 bases in the middle. The germline V gene encodes CDR1 MGHRA and CDR2 YSYEKL. This CDR3 is 15 amino acids long.

V gene TRBV18 combines with J gene TRBJ1-5; the match to TRBD1 covers 8 bases. V was pared by 3 bases and J by 2 bases, with 6 bases of the junction left unmatched. CDR3 length equals 16 residues. The germline gives CDR1 KGHSH, CDR2 LQKENI. The CDR3 here is CASSPGQGGGNQPQHF. In nucleotides, the CDR3 is TGTGCCAGCTCACCCGGACAGGGAGGCGGCAATCAGCCCCAGCATTTT.

In its sample, this clone was seen a few times. This chain uses TRBV7-9 with TRBJ2-5; D is perhaps TRBD2 (7 bases). The V end lost 3 bases, the J end lost 5 bases, and 13 bases lay between the germline ends. The V gene's germline CDR1 is SEHNR and CDR2 FQNEAQ (reference sequence). The CDR3 spans 14 residues. CDR3 protein: CASSLETGGETQYF. CDR3 DNA: TGTGCCAGCAGCTTGGAAACGGGGGGCGAGACCCAGTACTTC.

The rearrangement joins TRBV19 to TRBJ2-7; 7 bases align to TRBD2. The V and J ends lost 2 bases and 2 bases, in that order; junction bases with no gene match: 3. Germline CDR1 reads LNHDA; CDR2 reads SQIVND (reference sequence). The CDR3 covers 14 residues. The CDR3 reads CASSISGGAYEQYF. The CDR3 DNA reads TGTGCCAGTAGTATAAGTGGGGGGGCCTACGAGCAGTACTTC.

V gene TRBV6-5 combines with J gene TRBJ1-3; D is perhaps TRBD1 (5 bases). V was clipped by 9 bases and J by 2 bases, with 17 bases between them. Per the germline V gene, CDR1 is MNHEY and CDR2 is SVGAGI. The CDR3 sequence is 15 residues long. The CDR3 DNA is TGTGCCAGTCGGGGACCAGAGGGTCCTGGAAACACCATATATTTT. Its translation: CASRGPEGPGNTIYF.

The chain couples TRBV10-3 to TRBJ1-3; D call uncertain. The germline V and J ends were trimmed by 6 bases and 0 bases, with 12 bases remaining between them. This CDR3 contains 15 residues. Per germline, CDR1 ENHRY and CDR2 SYGVKD. The chain's CDR3 is CAISLQQTSGNTIYF. The CDR3 coding sequence is TGTGCCATCAGCCTTCAGCAGACCTCTGGAAACACCATATATTTT.